A single sample gave rise to the 32 T cell receptor beta chains below, sequenced in a study of cytomegalovirus exposure and HLA in healthy donors listed by TCRdb under 2017. Receptor amplification or capture employed the immunoSEQ multiplex PCR assay. For the multiplex PCR, a mixture combining 60 forward primers for TCR Vbeta segments and 13 reverse primers for TCR Jbeta segments was used. What TCRdb holds here is the immuneACCESS table cut down to in-frame rearrangements. Part of the clones is not present; checked against another copy, under half of the missing clones reflect an unresolved V gene, and the others are unexplained. Counted in this sample were around 200,000 clones; around four fifths of them appeared once. 1.5% to 2% of the sample belongs to the ten largest clones. Input material: PBMCs. These receptor sequences come from a man between 45 and 60 years old in good health and CMV-seronegative.

The chain has TRBV29-1 and TRBJ2-1, with D unclear. Trimming removed 7 bases from V and 7 bases from J, with 14 bases in between. This CDR3 is built from 12 residues. From germline, CDR1 is SQVTM and CDR2 ANQGSEA. CDR3 protein: CSGSASENEQFF. For the CDR3, the DNA is TGCAGCGGGTCGGCTAGTGAGAATGAGCAGTTCTTC.

V and J are TRBV28 and TRBJ1-1; D gene ambiguous. CDR1 MDHEN and CDR2 SYDVKM come from the germline V gene. V was trimmed by 4 bases and J by 1 base, leaving 10 bases between them. The CDR3 sequence is 14 residues long. The CDR3 region is CASSSPPGNTEAFF. DNA for the CDR3: TGTGCCAGCAGTTCGCCCCCGGGGAACACTGAAGCTTTCTTT.

This clone was recorded once. The chain carries TRBV4-1 and TRBJ1-2; 7 bases line up with TRBD1. The CDR3 sequence is 16 residues long. Germline V gene lookup returns CDR1 MGHRA and CDR2 YSYEKL. V gave up 2 bases and J gave up 0 bases; unmatched junction bases: 6. The CDR3 spells CASSQPGQATNYGYTF. CDR3 DNA: TGCGCCAGCAGCCAACCTGGACAGGCAACTAACTATGGCTACACCTTC.

This sequence joins TRBV7-9 and TRBJ2-7; D may be TRBD2 (6 bases). V lost 4 bases and J lost 6, with 16 bases in between. The CDR3 runs 14 residues. CDR1 and CDR2 from the germline V gene are SEHNR and FQNEAQ (reference sequence). CDR3 amino acids: CASSSSGAGGEQYF. DNA for the CDR3: TGTGCCAGCAGCTCTTCCGGGGCCGGGGGCGAGCAGTACTTC.

This clone was seen just once. The chain has TRBV30 and TRBJ1-4; D ambiguous. V shed 2 bases and J shed 0 bases, with 10 bases lying between them. The germline CDR1 and CDR2 sequences are GTSNPN and SVGIG (reference sequence). The CDR3 has 15 amino acids. CDR3 nucleotide sequence: TGTGCCTGGAGTTTCAGACACGCAACTAATGAAAAACTGTTTTTT. Translation: CAWSFRHATNEKLFF.

The chain is built from TRBV7-9 and TRBJ2-1, with 10 bases aligning to TRBD2. The CDR3 totals 16 residues. The V gene's germline CDR1 is SEHNR and CDR2 FQNEAQ (reference sequence). V shed 5 bases, J shed 5 bases, and the junction held 9 bases outside the gene matches. The CDR3 loop is CASSGGVLAGNNEQFF. In nucleotides, the CDR3 is TGTGCCAGCAGCGGCGGGGTACTAGCGGGAAACAATGAGCAGTTCTTC.

The chain uses TRBV7-9 and TRBJ2-3, with D uncertain. Deletions cut 5 bases from V and 0 bases from J, with 9 bases between. The germline gives CDR1 SEHNR, CDR2 FQNEAQ (reference sequence). This CDR3 has 14 amino acids. CDR3: CASSLYPSTDTQYF. The DNA for the CDR3 is TGTGCCAGCAGCCTATACCCAAGCACAGATACGCAGTATTTT.

V gene TRBV9 combines with J gene TRBJ2-3; D may be TRBD1 (6 bases). Trimming took 0 bases from V and 2 from J, leaving 10 bases between them. This CDR3 has 15 amino acids. Germline CDR1 reads SGDLS; CDR2 reads YYNGEE. The CDR3 loop reads CASSVDQGNTDTQYF. DNA of the CDR3: TGTGCCAGCAGCGTAGACCAGGGGAACACAGATACGCAGTATTTT.

The V and J genes are TRBV6-6 and TRBJ1-2, with 7 bases matching TRBD1. Germline V gives CDR1 MNHNY, CDR2 SVGAGI (reference sequence). V dropped 5 bases and J dropped 3; count of bases not matched to a gene: 3. The CDR3 runs to 13 residues. The CDR3, as DNA: TGTGCCAGCAGTAGGGGGACAGACTATGGCTACACCTTC. This translates into CASSRGTDYGYTF.

This chain uses TRBV5-1 with TRBJ1-5; 8 bases fit TRBD1. V trimming: 5 bases; J trimming: 5 bases; junction bases outside the gene matches: 6. CDR1 is SGHRS, CDR2 YFSETQ, per germline. CDR3 length equals 14 residues. In DNA form, the CDR3 reads TGCGCCAGCAGTCTACAGGGGGAGGATCAGCCCCAGCATTTT. Translated, it gives CASSLQGEDQPQHF.

The gene calls are TRBV19 and TRBJ2-7, with D possibly being TRBD1 (5 bases). The CDR3 is 13 residues long. Germline CDR1 reads LNHDA; CDR2 reads SQIVND (reference sequence). V shed 3 bases and J shed 7 bases, with 13 bases lying between them. The CDR3 protein is CASSIQGRQEQYF. CDR3 DNA sequence: TGTGCCAGTAGTATCCAGGGAAGACAGGAGCAGTACTTC.

The chain employs TRBV15 and TRBJ2-7, with 15 bases aligning to TRBD2. J gave up 6 bases and V 5 bases, and 14 bases lay outside the gene matches. This CDR3 comprises 18 residues. Germline V gives CDR1 LNHNV, CDR2 YYDKDF (reference sequence). The CDR3 sequence: CATSSWGPGLAGGGEQYF. The CDR3, as DNA: TGTGCCACCAGCTCTTGGGGTCCGGGACTAGCGGGAGGTGGCGAGCAGTACTTC.

Note on this clone: Other DNA sequences within the sample encode an identical CDR3. The chain recombines TRBV5-1 with TRBJ1-5; no clear D. Germline values: CDR1 SGHRS, CDR2 YFSETQ. This CDR3 contains 14 residues. V was cut by 2 bases and J by 2 bases, with 8 bases left in between. The CDR3 is CASSLEGGNQPQHF. CDR3 DNA sequence: TGCGCCAGCAGCTTAGAGGGTGGCAATCAGCCCCAGCATTTT.

The chain employs TRBV6-6 and TRBJ2-1; 9 bases match TRBD2. The length of the CDR3 is 15 residues. The V and J ends lost 2 bases and 7 bases, in that order; junction bases with no gene match: 6. Germline V gene sequence: CDR1 MNHNY, CDR2 SVGAGI (reference sequence). CDR3 in amino acids: CASSYGGRAFNEQFF. The CDR3 region has the DNA TGTGCCAGCAGTTACGGCGGGAGGGCCTTTAATGAGCAGTTCTTC.

The CDR3 nucleotides are TGTGCCAGCAGTTGGGGAGGGGGGAACTATGGCTACACCTTC. Protein: CASSWGGGNYGYTF. This chain uses TRBV27 with TRBJ1-2, with TRBD1 as a possible D gene (6 bases). Trimming pared 4 bases from V and 2 bases from J, leaving 11 bases between. Germline V gene data show CDR1 as MNHEY and CDR2 as SMNVEV (reference sequence). The CDR3 spans 14 residues.

V and J are TRBV6-6 and TRBJ2-2, with D perhaps matching TRBD1 (6 bases). V gave up 6 bases and J gave up 6 bases, with 11 bases separating them. The germline CDR1 and CDR2 sequences are MNHNY and SVGAGI (reference sequence). The CDR3 spans 13 residues. The CDR3 nucleotides are TGTGCCAGCAGACTCAGGGGAGCCGGGGAGCTGTTTTTT. Residues: CASRLRGAGELFF.

The chain links TRBV29-1 to TRBJ2-3; 9 nucleotides align to TRBD2. Germline V gene lookup returns CDR1 SQVTM and CDR2 ANQGSEA. The CDR3 contains 14 residues. V lost 8 bases and J lost 3; bases outside the gene matches: 9. CDR3: CSMRPGLATDTQYF. CDR3 DNA sequence: TGCAGCATGCGTCCGGGACTAGCAACAGATACGCAGTATTTT.

Worth noting for this clone: A read error may produce the germline difference seen at one junction end. The sample has other DNA sequences that encode this CDR3 too. The CDR3 here is CASTSPGTGVEKLFF. The DNA for the CDR3 is TGCGCCAGCACCTCGCCAGGGACAGGGGTTGAAAAACTGTTTTTT. This chain joins TRBV28 and TRBJ1-4, with TRBD1 matching 10 bases. The germline gives CDR1 MDHEN, CDR2 SYDVKM. This CDR3 is 15 amino acids long.

The sample holds a few counts of this clone. The chain employs TRBV19 and TRBJ2-1, with 7 bases matching TRBD2. Germline values: CDR1 LNHDA, CDR2 SQIVND (reference sequence). Unmatched junction bases numbered 3, after V lost 1 base and J lost 9 bases. The CDR3 spans 13 residues. CDR3 nucleotides: TGTGCCAGTAGTATAGTTAGGGAGGGTGAGCAGTTCTTC. It encodes CASSIVREGEQFF.

This chain uses TRBV10-3 with TRBJ2-7; a possible D gene is TRBD1 (6 bases). Germline V gene data show CDR1 as ENHRY and CDR2 as SYGVKD. V was trimmed by 3 bases and J by 3 bases, leaving 12 bases between them. This CDR3 contains 14 residues. The CDR3 reads CAISDQRGFYEQYF. The DNA for the CDR3 is TGTGCCATCAGTGATCAGAGGGGGTTCTACGAGCAGTACTTC.

The chain employs TRBV27 and TRBJ2-7; 8 positions match TRBD1. Germline loops: CDR1 MNHEY, CDR2 SMNVEV (reference sequence). CDR3 length: 15 residues. The V segment lost 2 bases and the J segment 4 bases; nucleotides outside the gene matches: 7. For the CDR3, the DNA is TGTGCCAGCAGTTTAGGGACAGGAGGGTTTTACGAGCAGTACTTC. This sequence encodes CASSLGTGGFYEQYF.

The CDR3 bases are TGTGCCAGCAGTCCGGGACTAGCGGGGTACTACGAGCAGTACTTC. This sequence encodes CASSPGLAGYYEQYF. The genes are TRBV28 and TRBJ2-7, with 13 bases lining up with TRBD2. Per germline, CDR1 MDHEN and CDR2 SYDVKM. With 5 bases clipped from V and 3 bases from J, the junction kept 4 bases outside the gene matches. The CDR3 sequence is 15 residues long.

The rearrangement links TRBV5-5 to TRBJ2-7, with TRBD1 identical over 8 bases. The CDR3 totals 14 residues. After removal of 2 bases from V and 1 base from J, the junction contained 2 bases not matched to a gene. Germline lookup yields CDR1 SGHKS and CDR2 YYEKEE (reference sequence). The CDR3 here is CASSLQGGSYEQYF. The CDR3 DNA follows: TGTGCCAGCAGCTTACAGGGGGGTTCCTACGAGCAGTACTTC. Supplemented by reference TRBV5-5 and TRBJ2-7, the full variable domain reads DAGVTQSPTHLIKTRGQQVTLRCSPISGHKSVSWYQQVLGQGPQFIFQYYEKEERGRGNFPDRFSARQFPNYSSELNVNALLLGDSALYLCASSLQGGSYEQYFGPGTRLTVT.

This clone came up a few times. J is TRBJ1-1 and V is TRBV28; 7 positions agree with TRBD1. V shed 7 bases, J shed 10 bases, and the junction held 12 bases outside the gene matches. The CDR3 is 13 amino acids. The germline CDR1 and CDR2 sequences are MDHEN and SYDVKM. The CDR3 region has the DNA TGTGCCAGCATCGATACAGGGGCCGCCTTAGCTTTCTTT. Translation gives CASIDTGAALAFF.

In this sample, this clone turned up once. This chain joins TRBV2 and TRBJ2-7, with D tentatively TRBD2 (5 bases). Germline V gives CDR1 SNHLY, CDR2 FYNNEI. Trimming took off 8 bases at V and 1 base at J, with 9 bases between the two ends. The CDR3 covers 12 residues. CDR3 bases: TGTGCCAGCCGGGGTGAGTCCTACGAGCAGTACTTC. Residues: CASRGESYEQYF.

The chain joins TRBV5-1 to TRBJ2-7; 7 bases agree with TRBD1. The V and J ends lost 0 bases and 6 bases, in that order; junction bases with no gene match: 12. Germline-derived CDR1 and CDR2 are SGHRS and YFSETQ. CDR3 size: 16 residues. CDR3 coding DNA: TGCGCCAGCAGCTTGGGCGTCTATCGACAGGGCAGCGAGCAGTACTTC. The encoded protein is CASSLGVYRQGSEQYF.

This sequence joins TRBV7-9 and TRBJ2-2; possibly TRBD2 for D (6 bases). Germline CDR1 is SEHNR and CDR2 is FQNEAQ (reference sequence). CDR3 size: 15 residues. Trimming stripped 7 bases from V and 4 bases from J, with 16 bases between. For the CDR3, the DNA is TGTGCCAGCATAGCGAGCGGCGGGACCACCGGGGAGCTGTTTTTT. As protein: CASIASGGTTGELFF.

The rearrangement uses TRBV9 and TRBJ2-2, with no clear D. There are 12 residues in the CDR3. V was cut by 4 bases and J by 5 bases, with 6 bases left in between. The germline V gene has CDR1 SGDLS and CDR2 YYNGEE. CDR3 DNA sequence: TGTGCCAGCAGCTTTTCTACCGGGGAGCTGTTTTTT. This translates into CASSFSTGELFF.

V is TRBV9 and J is TRBJ1-2; D is unresolved. The germline V and J ends were trimmed by 3 bases and 4 bases, with 13 bases remaining between them. This CDR3 is built from 14 residues. Germline loops: CDR1 SGDLS, CDR2 YYNGEE. This CDR3 is CASSALSRGYGYTF. CDR3 in DNA: TGTGCCAGCAGCGCCCTTTCGCGGGGCTATGGCTACACCTTC.

This clone was counted only a few times. The CDR3 spells CASSLQGSSTF. The CDR3 DNA is TGTGCCAGCAGCTTACAGGGGTCTAGTACCTTC. The V and J genes are TRBV11-2 and TRBJ1-2, with D tentatively TRBD1 (6 bases). The germline CDR1 and CDR2 sequences are SGHAT and FQNNGV. Trimming removed 2 bases from V and 14 bases from J, with 12 bases in between. This CDR3 region has 11 residues.

The rearrangement uses TRBV10-3 and TRBJ1-1; D is possibly TRBD1 (6 bases). The CDR3 is 12 residues long. The germline V gene encodes CDR1 ENHRY and CDR2 SYGVKD. V lost 6 bases and J lost 6, with 11 bases in between. The CDR3 region has the DNA TGTGCCATCAGAATTTCAGGGGCTGAAGCTTTCTTT. Amino acids: CAIRISGAEAFF.

J is TRBJ1-2 and V is TRBV28; possible D gene TRBD1, 5 bases. From germline, CDR1 is MDHEN and CDR2 SYDVKM. CDR3 size: 14 residues. The V and J ends lost 3 bases and 2 bases respectively, with 10 bases between them. CDR3 DNA: TGTGCCAGCAGTTTTGGGGCAGGGAACTATGGCTACACCTTC. This translates into CASSFGAGNYGYTF.